This T cell receptor beta chain was obtained from a study of human T cells and chemical hapten exposure. Study summary: DPC at 0.01% went onto the upper back in patch tests, read at 6 days. Patients, largely female, had alopecia areata, totalis or universalis.

One entry per CDR3 protein results from TCRdb running MiXCR on the RACE reads. This table has around 99,000 distinct CDR3 sequences, approximately 11% appearing once. Concerning this clonotype itself: Its target is not known.

Time point reported: patch test 2, 6 weeks after DPC sensitization. The treatment here: therapeutic diphenylcyclopropenone sensitization with weekly scalp DPC. Sample donors consisted of patients with alopecia, aged 18 to 70 years, who were suitable for DPC. Overall study results and limits: Versus controls, significantly more large CDR3 similarity clusters arose from expanded TCRs.

The CDR3 runs to 13 residues. Germline-derived CDR1 and CDR2 are SGHNT and YYREEE (reference sequence). V was shortened by 5 bases and J by 12 bases, with 18 bases between the two germline ends. Material: whole blood, obtained in connection with sensitization to the hapten diphenylcyclopropenone (DPC). The chain employs TRBV5-4 and TRBJ1-5; D not certain. The clonotype was recovered from a man in his forties with alopecia areata. Some clones in this sample may be carry-over from other donors' samples. The CDR3 bases are TGTGCCAGCAGTTGGAACAATGAAGGACTCCAGCATTTT. The encoded protein is CASSWNNEGLQHF. Full variable domain (rest looked up from reference TRBV5-4 and TRBJ1-5): ETGVTQSPTHLIKTRGQQVTLRCSSQSGHNTVSWYQQALGQGPQFIFQYYREEENGRGNFPPRFSGLQFPNYSSELNVNALELDDSALYLCASSWNNEGLQHFGDGTRLSIL.